The clone carrying this TCR beta chain was counted once. What it recognizes is unknown. The data derive from a study of OX40 agonist ivuxolimab in advanced cancers. Background on the study: With a range of roughly 23 to 79, age averaged 60 years, and 70% to 85% were male. Study conclusions and caveats: By week 6 at 0.1 to 3.0 mg/kg, blood CD4+ and CD8+ T cells had expanded clonally. Nonresponders, in some cases, also had low normalized T-cell clonal expansion.

A history of autoimmune disease or systemic immunosuppression excluded patients. V lost 6 bases and J 9 bases, leaving 15 bases between the germline ends. This CDR3 contains 13 residues. Germline CDR1 reads MNHEY; CDR2 reads SMNVEV (reference sequence). TCRdb's copy holds only in-frame clones and misses some; the assay was immunoSEQ multiplex PCR. The sample has approximately 60,000 clones; over 90% are singletons. V and J are TRBV27 and TRBJ2-1; D might be TRBD2 (6 bases). The source of this sequence is an adult with an advanced solid tumor such as melanoma, head and neck, liver or kidney cancer. The sample here was CD4+ or CD8+ T cells sorted from blood, taken in a trial of the OX40 agonist ivuxolimab. Here the CDR3 reads CASRPPSSGEQFF. DNA of the CDR3: TGTGCCAGCAGGCCGCCTAGTAGCGGTGAGCAGTTCTTC.